This is a list of T cell receptor beta chains from one sample in a study of blood T cell repertoires in COVID-19. Profiled with immunoSEQ multiplex PCR; TCRdb holds only in-frame clones, not every one. The profile shows 100,000 to 150,000 clones, approximately 80% of them singletons. The source material was peripheral blood. The receptor set was obtained from a human donor in a cohort sampled during active COVID-19. CDR3s leave out the opening cysteine and the closing phenylalanine or tryptophan.

V gene: TRBV28
J gene: TRBJ2-5
CDR3 protein: ASSLLGTEETQY

V gene: TRBV24-1
J gene: TRBJ2-7
CDR3 protein: ATSETGTGLYEQY

V gene: TRBV19
J gene: TRBJ2-3
CDR3 protein: ASSQTSGYSTDTQY

V gene: TRBV11-3
J gene: TRBJ2-3
CDR3 protein: ASSGTGVTDTQY

V gene: TRBV19
J gene: TRBJ2-7
CDR3 protein: ASRDTGLSSYEQY

V gene: TRBV6-8
J gene: TRBJ1-1
CDR3 protein: ASTQPGGENTEAF

V gene: TRBV4-2
J gene: TRBJ1-1
CDR3 protein: ASTTTGAMNTEAF

V gene: TRBV6-5
J gene: TRBJ1-6
CDR3 protein: ASSPSRGRNSPLH

V gene: TRBV19
J gene: TRBJ1-4
CDR3 protein: ASSLGTGAIHEKLF

V gene: TRBV24-1
J gene: TRBJ2-7
CDR3 protein: ATSDPGQGAKEQY

V gene: TRBV2
J gene: TRBJ2-1
CDR3 protein: ASITTGLASNEQF

V gene: TRBV5-5
J gene: TRBJ2-1
CDR3 protein: ASSPVGGQNEQF

V gene: TRBV15
J gene: TRBJ1-4
CDR3 protein: ATSRGETGEGEKLF

V gene: TRBV19
J gene: TRBJ1-2
CDR3 protein: ASSITGKDYGYT

V gene: TRBV7-9
J gene: TRBJ1-3
CDR3 protein: ASSRDGKLVNTIY

V gene: TRBV15
J gene: TRBJ2-1
CDR3 protein: ATSRDRAYNEQF

V gene: TRBV7-2
J gene: TRBJ1-4
CDR3 protein: ASSSRGTGATTNEKLF

V gene: TRBV5-4
J gene: TRBJ2-5
CDR3 protein: ASSRGTSVETQY

V gene: TRBV7-3
J gene: TRBJ2-1
CDR3 protein: ASSPMAFGTSAFGEQF

V gene: TRBV9
J gene: TRBJ2-5
CDR3 protein: ASSVVAGTGYQETQY

V gene: TRBV9
J gene: TRBJ2-1
CDR3 protein: ASSEGPRQGRNEQF

V gene: TRBV6-1
J gene: TRBJ2-7
CDR3 protein: ASSEGLRSSYEQY

V gene: TRBV27
J gene: TRBJ1-2
CDR3 protein: ASSRALQGAGYT

V gene: TRBV25-1
J gene: TRBJ2-7
CDR3 protein: ASSDEGFSYEQY

V gene: TRBV27
J gene: TRBJ2-7
CDR3 protein: ASSMDRGSYEQY

V gene: TRBV6-5
J gene: TRBJ1-4
CDR3 protein: ASRTVGQGTGKLF

V gene: TRBV28
J gene: TRBJ2-7
CDR3 protein: ASRQAYEQY

V gene: TRBV2
J gene: TRBJ1-4
CDR3 protein: ASREEMQGGEKLF

V gene: TRBV21-1
J gene: TRBJ2-5
CDR3 protein: ASSKDGGEGTQY

V gene: TRBV2
J gene: TRBJ2-3
CDR3 protein: ASTILAGGLTDTQY

V gene: TRBV7-3
J gene: TRBJ2-3
CDR3 protein: ASSPVSGLASDTQY

V gene: TRBV7-9
J gene: TRBJ2-3
CDR3 protein: ASSLLAGVSSGTDTQY

V gene: TRBV28
J gene: TRBJ2-2
CDR3 protein: ASGDDRVRRTGELF

V gene: TRBV30
J gene: TRBJ1-3
CDR3 protein: AWSARDLGNTIY

V gene: TRBV18
J gene: TRBJ1-2
CDR3 protein: ASSPQTDLANYGYT

V gene: TRBV19
J gene: TRBJ2-3
CDR3 protein: ASSPGLIPSSTDTQY

V gene: TRBV9
J gene: TRBJ2-3
CDR3 protein: ASSVLWRPDTQY

V gene: TRBV4-2
J gene: TRBJ2-2
CDR3 protein: ASSQQQGANTGELF

V gene: TRBV15
J gene: TRBJ2-7
CDR3 protein: ATSRGPLEGEQY

V gene: TRBV28
J gene: TRBJ1-2
CDR3 protein: ASRPSGMGGRGYT

V gene: TRBV18
J gene: TRBJ1-1
CDR3 protein: ASSPRVLGQQNTEAF

V gene: TRBV28
J gene: TRBJ1-2
CDR3 protein: ASSPPVGAYGYT

V gene: TRBV6-1
J gene: TRBJ2-7
CDR3 protein: ASSAASGGIYEQY